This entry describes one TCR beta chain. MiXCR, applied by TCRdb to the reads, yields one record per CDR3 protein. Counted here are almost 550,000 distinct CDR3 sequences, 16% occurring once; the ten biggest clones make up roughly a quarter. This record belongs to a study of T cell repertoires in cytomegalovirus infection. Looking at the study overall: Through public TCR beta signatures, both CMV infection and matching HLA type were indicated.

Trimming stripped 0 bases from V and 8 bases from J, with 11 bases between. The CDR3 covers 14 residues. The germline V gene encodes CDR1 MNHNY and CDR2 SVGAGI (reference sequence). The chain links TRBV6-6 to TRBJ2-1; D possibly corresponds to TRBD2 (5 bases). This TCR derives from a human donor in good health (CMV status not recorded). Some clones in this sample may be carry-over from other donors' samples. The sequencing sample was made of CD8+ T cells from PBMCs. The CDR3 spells CASSYSAGSHEQFF. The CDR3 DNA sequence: TGTGCCAGCAGTTACTCGGCGGGTTCACATGAGCAGTTCTTC.